Presented here are 27 T cell receptor beta chains from one specimen sequenced in a study of control samples from healthy donors and cancer patients. The data were produced by immunoSEQ multiplex PCR, yet TCRdb's version contains in-frame clones alone and is incomplete. There are about 98,000 clones in the sample; roughly three quarters occur only once, and about 10% lies in the top ten. Sequencing was done on a sample of blood. The receptors were gathered from a woman in her 30s in good health.

This clone appeared a single time. The rearrangement links TRBV4-3 to TRBJ2-1, with TRBD2 matching 9 bases. CDR3 size: 16 residues. Germline-derived CDR1 and CDR2 are LGHNA and YSLEER. With V trimmed by 1 base and J by 4 bases, 5 bases remained unmatched. The CDR3 protein is CASSQGTLAGYNEQFF. CDR3 DNA: TGCGCCAGCAGCCAAGGTACGCTAGCGGGGTACAATGAGCAGTTCTTC.

The V and J genes are TRBV2 and TRBJ2-3; a weak D match, TRBD1 (6 bases). Germline V gene lookup returns CDR1 SNHLY and CDR2 FYNNEI. The ends were cut back, 4 bases at V and 5 bases at J, with 7 bases in the middle. The CDR3 is made up of 12 amino acids. CDR3 bases: TGTGCCAGCAGTGTGGACAGAGATACGCAGTATTTT. Amino acids: CASSVDRDTQYF.

The J gene is TRBJ2-3, the V gene TRBV10-3; 7 bases are a match to TRBD1. The CDR3 has 15 residues. V lost 3 bases and J lost 0; bases outside the gene matches: 3. Germline lookup yields CDR1 ENHRY and CDR2 SYGVKD. CDR3 loop: CAISDGTDSTDTQYF. CDR3 nucleotides: TGTGCCATCAGTGATGGGACAGACAGCACAGATACGCAGTATTTT.

The chain joins TRBV27 to TRBJ2-5; 7 bases match TRBD1. The CDR3 is made up of 14 amino acids. Germline trimming cut 1 base from V and 6 bases from J; bases unmatched to any gene: 5. In germline, CDR1 is MNHEY, CDR2 SMNVEV (reference sequence). This chain's CDR3 is CASSLLGGAQTQYF. CDR3 DNA sequence: TGTGCCAGCAGTTTATTAGGGGGCGCCCAGACCCAGTACTTC.

This sequence joins TRBV5-1 and TRBJ2-3, with D perhaps given as TRBD1 or TRBD2 (6 bases each). Trimming removed 4 bases from V and 10 bases from J, with 19 bases in between. CDR1 SGHRS and CDR2 YFSETQ come from the germline V gene. This CDR3 has 14 residues. CDR3 protein: CASSPRDSRGAQYF. The CDR3 region has the DNA TGCGCCAGCAGCCCCCGGGACTCCAGGGGTGCGCAGTATTTT.

This clone was detected only a few times. This rearrangement joins TRBV18 to TRBJ2-3; possibly TRBD1 or TRBD2 for D (5 bases each). CDR3 length: 21 residues. V was cut by 6 bases and J by 2 bases, with 33 bases left in between. In germline, CDR1 is KGHSH, CDR2 LQKENI. The CDR3 coding sequence is TGTGCCAGCTCTCCGTTGCTGGGGACCTCCTCTGGGGGAATGTCCACAGATACGCAGTATTTT. Translated: CASSPLLGTSSGGMSTDTQYF.

This rearrangement joins TRBV18 to TRBJ1-2; TRBD1 matches at 7 bases. J was trimmed by 6 bases and V by 6 bases; bases with no gene match: 7. CDR1 KGHSH and CDR2 LQKENI come from the germline V gene. This CDR3 comprises 13 residues. CDR3 sequence reads: CASSAGRGHGYTF. The CDR3 DNA is TGTGCCAGCTCCGCCGGTAGGGGGCATGGCTACACCTTC. The variable domain in full, with the rest retrieved from reference TRBV18 and TRBJ1-2, is NAGVMQNPRHLVRRRGQEARLRCSPMKGHSHVYWYRQLPEEGLKFMVYLQKENIIDESGMPKERFSAEFPKEGPSILRIQQVVRGDSAAYFCASSAGRGHGYTFGSGTRLTVV.

The V and J genes are TRBV7-9 and TRBJ1-5; no firm D call. Germline V gene sequence: CDR1 SEHNR, CDR2 FQNEAQ (reference sequence). The V end lost 2 bases, the J end lost 1 base, and 15 bases lay between the germline ends. This CDR3 contains 17 residues. CDR3 sequence: CASSLYGGGQSNQPQHF. The CDR3 bases are TGTGCCAGCAGCTTATATGGTGGCGGTCAAAGCAATCAGCCCCAGCATTTT.

This clone has a handful of counts. The CDR3 here is CASSTNRWAFF. In nucleotides, the CDR3 is TGTGCCAGCAGCACCAATCGCTGGGCTTTCTTT. The chain couples TRBV11-2 to TRBJ1-1, with D uncertain. The CDR3 is 11 amino acids. The ends were cut back, 5 bases at V and 11 bases at J, with 12 bases in the middle. In germline, CDR1 is SGHAT, CDR2 FQNNGV.

This clone was detected only a few times. The chain employs TRBV7-3 and TRBJ2-1; the D gene is possibly TRBD1 (6 bases). Trimming left V 2 bases short and J 9 bases short, with 17 bases between. Germline V CDR1 and CDR2: SGHTA, FQGTGA. This CDR3 spans 15 amino acids. CDR3 in amino acids: CASSLAPTGYGEQFF. CDR3 coding DNA: TGTGCCAGCAGCTTAGCACCAACAGGGTACGGTGAGCAGTTCTTC.

This CDR3 reads CATSGGTGTDTQYF. Here the CDR3 DNA reads TGTGCCACCAGCGGTGGGACAGGCACAGATACGCAGTATTTT. The genes are TRBV15 and TRBJ2-3; 7 nucleotides agree with TRBD1. This CDR3 contains 14 residues. Germline V gene data show CDR1 as LNHNV and CDR2 as YYDKDF (reference sequence). The J segment lost 1 base and the V segment lost 5 bases, leaving 3 bases of the junction unmatched.

The table lists this clone with a count of one. The identical CDR3 is also encoded by other nucleotide sequences in the sample. The chain couples TRBV9 to TRBJ2-1; 10 nucleotides align to TRBD2. Losses at the gene ends were 2 bases for V and 7 bases for J; bases not matched to a gene: 6. Germline V gene data show CDR1 as SGDLS and CDR2 as YYNGEE. The CDR3 runs 15 residues. This chain's CDR3 is CASSVSGGAGNEQFF. The CDR3 bases are TGTGCCAGCAGCGTGAGCGGGGGGGCGGGGAATGAGCAGTTCTTC.

This chain connects TRBV18 to TRBJ1-3; 7 bases fit TRBD1. V gave up 4 bases and J gave up 0 bases; unmatched junction bases: 6. Germline CDR1 is KGHSH and CDR2 is LQKENI. The length of the CDR3 is 16 residues. The CDR3 loop reads CASSRGQAYSGNTIYF. The CDR3, as DNA: TGTGCCAGCTCACGCGGACAGGCCTACTCTGGAAACACCATATATTTT.

The genes are TRBV30 and TRBJ1-5, with 8 bases fitting TRBD1. The CDR3 runs 16 residues. Losses at the gene ends were 0 bases for V and 6 bases for J; bases not matched to a gene: 10. CDR1 is GTSNPN and CDR2 is SVGIG in the germline V gene (reference sequence). The CDR3 coding sequence is TGTGCCTGGAGTGTAAGTTCAGGGGGCTTAAGTCAGCCCCAGCATTTT. Its protein product is CAWSVSSGGLSQPQHF.

The chain has TRBV4-2 and TRBJ2-1; unclear D gene. Trimming stripped 0 bases from V and 15 bases from J, with 18 bases between. This CDR3 has 14 residues. CDR1 LGHNA and CDR2 YNFKEQ come from the germline V gene. The CDR3 sequence: CASSQDEGSPYGFF. The DNA for the CDR3 is TGTGCCAGCAGCCAAGATGAAGGGTCCCCCTACGGGTTCTTC.

This clone has just one count. At one of its ends the junction is not consistent with the germline gene, which may arise from a read error. The chain joins TRBV20-1 to TRBJ1-2; the D is unclear. In germline, CDR1 is DFQATT, CDR2 SNEGSKA (reference sequence). This CDR3 is 11 amino acids long. CDR3 region: CSASDNVADRF. The DNA of the CDR3 is TGCAGTGCTTCAGATAACGTGGCAGACCGCTTC.

The rearrangement joins TRBV6-1 to TRBJ2-7, with 9 bases matching TRBD1. Germline lookup yields CDR1 MNHNS and CDR2 SASEGT. This CDR3 comprises 15 residues. J gave up 4 bases and V 2 bases, and 6 bases lay outside the gene matches. The CDR3 DNA reads as TGTGCCAGCAGTGAACCGGGACAGGGCAAATACGAGCAGTACTTC. The encoded protein is CASSEPGQGKYEQYF.

CDR3 sequence reads: CASRRQIGNTEAFF. Written as DNA, the CDR3 is TGTGCCAGCAGGAGACAGATCGGGAACACTGAAGCTTTCTTT. The chain joins TRBV6-5 to TRBJ1-1, with a tentative D call TRBD1 (5 bases). Germline CDR1 and CDR2: MNHEY and SVGAGI. V was cut by 6 bases and J by 1 base, with 12 bases left in between. CDR3 length equals 14 residues.

The chain carries TRBV6-5 and TRBJ1-1; maybe TRBD1 (6 bases). Trimming cost V 5 bases and J 5 bases, with 12 bases left between them. The CDR3 is 13 residues long. From germline, CDR1 is MNHEY and CDR2 SVGAGI. The CDR3 spells CASSLRGGTEAFF. CDR3 DNA sequence: TGTGCCAGCAGTCTAAGGGGGGGGACTGAAGCTTTCTTT.

V and J are TRBV7-8 and TRBJ1-6; the D is unclear. With 1 base removed from V and 7 bases from J, the gap between germline ends came to 11 bases. In germline, CDR1 is SGHVS, CDR2 FQNEAQ. There are 15 residues in the CDR3. The CDR3 region has the DNA TGTGCCAGCAGCTTAGGGAGCGGGAACAATTCACCCCTCCACTTT. Translating gives CASSLGSGNNSPLHF.

V and J are TRBV7-2 and TRBJ2-2; D is unclear. The CDR3 is 16 residues long. Germline loops: CDR1 SGHTA, CDR2 FQGNSA. Deletions cut 4 bases from V and 0 bases from J, with 12 bases between. CDR3 residues: CASSYLGRPNTGELFF. The CDR3 nucleotides read TGTGCCAGCAGCTATTTAGGACGTCCGAACACCGGGGAGCTGTTTTTT.

This clone was found once. This rearrangement joins TRBV11-2 to TRBJ2-3, with 8 bases aligning to TRBD2. The germline gives CDR1 SGHAT, CDR2 FQNNGV. The J segment lost 4 bases and the V segment lost 5 bases, leaving 5 bases of the junction unmatched. There are 14 residues in the CDR3. CDR3 nucleotide sequence: TGTGCCAGCAGCCACCCGGGGGGGGCAGATACGCAGTATTTT. Translation: CASSHPGGADTQYF.

The V call is TRBV30, the J call TRBJ1-6; 8 bases align to TRBD1. Germline CDR1 is GTSNPN and CDR2 is SVGIG (reference sequence). This CDR3 has 14 residues. The trim removed 3 bases at V and 10 bases at J, leaving 8 bases unmatched. The CDR3 DNA sequence: TGTGCCTGGAGGGCAGGACAGGGATCCTCACCCCTCCACTTT. This codes for CAWRAGQGSSPLHF.

V is TRBV19 and J is TRBJ1-1, with D possibly matching TRBD1 (6 bases). V was trimmed by 6 bases and J by 0 bases, leaving 14 bases between them. Per the germline V gene, CDR1 is LNHDA and CDR2 is SQIVND (reference sequence). The CDR3 sequence is 15 residues long. DNA for the CDR3: TGTGCCAGTAGCACAGGGTTCACTTTGAACACTGAAGCTTTCTTT. Its protein product is CASSTGFTLNTEAFF. The complete variable domain, with remaining parts taken from reference TRBV19 and TRBJ1-1, reads DGGITQSPKYLFRKEGQNVTLSCEQNLNHDAMYWYRQDPGQGLRLIYYSQIVNDFQKGDIAEGYSVSREKKESFPLTVTSAQKNPTAFYLCASSTGFTLNTEAFFGQGTRLTVV.

This chain links TRBV29-1 with TRBJ2-7, with 9 bases that match TRBD1. This CDR3 is built from 14 residues. The germline V gene has CDR1 SQVTM and CDR2 ANQGSEA. The J segment lost 3 bases and the V segment lost 6 bases, leaving 9 bases of the junction unmatched. CDR3 in DNA: TGCAGCGTCGCGACAGGGGGTGCGAACTACGAGCAGTACTTC. Protein: CSVATGGANYEQYF.

Concerning this clone itself: Other DNA sequences in the sample encode the same CDR3. The V gene is TRBV6-5, the J gene TRBJ1-1, with unresolved D. V gave up 2 bases and J gave up 0 bases, with 4 bases separating them. Germline values: CDR1 MNHEY, CDR2 SVGAGI. The CDR3 length is 13 residues. CDR3 bases: TGTGCCAGCAGTTACAGGGTGAACACTGAAGCTTTCTTT. This gives the protein CASSYRVNTEAFF.

The chain combines TRBV10-3 with TRBJ1-6, with 8 bases aligning to TRBD1. The CDR3 runs to 13 residues. Looked up from germline, CDR1 is ENHRY and CDR2 is SYGVKD. V was pared by 9 bases and J by 7 bases, with 5 bases of the junction left unmatched. In DNA form, the CDR3 reads TGTGCCATTGGGACAGGTTCCAATTCACCCCTCCACTTT. It encodes CAIGTGSNSPLHF.